The sequence of this T cell receptor beta chain was determined in a study of blood T cell repertoires in COVID-19. Study overall: PBMCs, B-cell-depleted T cells, or T cells provided the cDNA or gDNA that made up the material.

TCRdb keeps only in-frame clones here, not all; method: immunoSEQ multiplex PCR. Found here are 250,000 to 400,000 clones, 85% to 90% of them singletons; the top ten hold roughly 2.8%. Enrolment of Seattle patients took place during active infection, and they were followed longitudinally. The germline V gene has CDR1 SQVTM and CDR2 ANQGSEA. The CDR3 consists of 13 residues. V was cut by 7 bases and J by 6 bases, with 18 bases left in between. Material for sequencing was peripheral blood. This receptor was taken from a woman younger than 45 with COVID-19, enrolled during active disease. J is TRBJ1-1 and V is TRBV29-1; perhaps TRBD1 as D (5 bases). The DNA of the CDR3 is TGCAGCGCCAGAGCGTCAGGGCCCGCTGAAGCTTTCTTT. Protein product: CSARASGPAEAFF.